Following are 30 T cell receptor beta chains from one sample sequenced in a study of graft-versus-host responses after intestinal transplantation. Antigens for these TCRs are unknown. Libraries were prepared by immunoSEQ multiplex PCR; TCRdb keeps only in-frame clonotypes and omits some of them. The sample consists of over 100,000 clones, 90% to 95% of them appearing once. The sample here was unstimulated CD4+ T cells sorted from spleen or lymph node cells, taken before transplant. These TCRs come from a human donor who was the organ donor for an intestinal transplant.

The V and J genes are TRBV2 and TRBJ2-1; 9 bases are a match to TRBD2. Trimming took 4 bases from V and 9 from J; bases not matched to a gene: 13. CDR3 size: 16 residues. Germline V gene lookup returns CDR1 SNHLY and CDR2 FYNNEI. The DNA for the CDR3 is TGTGCCAGCAGTGCTAGGGAAAGCGGGAGGAGGGGTGAGCAGTTCTTC. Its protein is CASSARESGRRGEQFF.

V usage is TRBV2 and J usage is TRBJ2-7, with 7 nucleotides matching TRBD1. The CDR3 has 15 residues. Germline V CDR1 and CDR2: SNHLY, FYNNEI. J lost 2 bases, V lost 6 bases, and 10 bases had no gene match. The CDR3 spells CASSVDRDRPYEQYF. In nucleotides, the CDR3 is TGTGCCAGCAGCGTAGACCGGGACAGACCCTACGAGCAGTACTTC.

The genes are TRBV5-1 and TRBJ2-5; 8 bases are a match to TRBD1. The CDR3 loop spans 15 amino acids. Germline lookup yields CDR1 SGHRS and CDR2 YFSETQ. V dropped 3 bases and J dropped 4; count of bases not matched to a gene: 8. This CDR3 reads CASSWGDRSLETQYF. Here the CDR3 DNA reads TGCGCCAGCAGCTGGGGGGACAGGTCTCTAGAGACCCAGTACTTC. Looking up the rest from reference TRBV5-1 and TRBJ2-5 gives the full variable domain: KAGVTQTPRYLIKTRGQQVTLSCSPISGHRSVSWYQQTPGQGLQFLFEYFSETQRNKGNFPGRFSGRQFSNSRSEMNVSTLELGDSALYLCASSWGDRSLETQYFGPGTRLLVL.

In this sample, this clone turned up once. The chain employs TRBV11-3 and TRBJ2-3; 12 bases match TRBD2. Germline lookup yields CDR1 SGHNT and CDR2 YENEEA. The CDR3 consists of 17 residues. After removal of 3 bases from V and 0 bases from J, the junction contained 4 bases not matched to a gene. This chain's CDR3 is CASSLTSGSQSTDTQYF. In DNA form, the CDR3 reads TGTGCCAGCAGCTTGACTAGCGGGAGCCAGAGCACAGATACGCAGTATTTT.

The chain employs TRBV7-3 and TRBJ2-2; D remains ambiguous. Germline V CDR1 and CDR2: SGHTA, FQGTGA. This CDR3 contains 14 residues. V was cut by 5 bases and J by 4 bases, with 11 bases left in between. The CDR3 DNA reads TGTGCCAGCAGCCCCAAACTGGCCACCGGGGAGCTGTTTTTT. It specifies CASSPKLATGELFF. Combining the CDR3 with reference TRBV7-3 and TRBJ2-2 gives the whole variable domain GAGVSQTPSNKVTEKGKYVELRCDPISGHTALYWYRQSLGQGPEFLIYFQGTGAADDSGLPNDRFFAVRPEGSVSTLKIQRTERGDSAVYLCASSPKLATGELFFGEGSRLTVL.

The CDR3 bases are TGCGCCAGCAGCCGGACTAGCAATGAGCAGTTCTTC. Protein: CASSRTSNEQFF. The chain joins TRBV4-1 to TRBJ2-1, with 7 bases fitting TRBD2. The CDR3 is 12 residues long. Germline trimming cut 4 bases from V and 6 bases from J; bases unmatched to any gene: 0. Germline V lookup: CDR1 MGHRA, CDR2 YSYEKL.

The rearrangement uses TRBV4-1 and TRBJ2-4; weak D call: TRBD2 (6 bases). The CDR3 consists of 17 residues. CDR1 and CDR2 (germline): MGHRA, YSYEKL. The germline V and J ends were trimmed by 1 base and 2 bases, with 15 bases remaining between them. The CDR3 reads CASSQAFSGTTKNIQYF. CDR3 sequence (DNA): TGCGCCAGCAGCCAAGCTTTTAGCGGAACCACCAAAAACATTCAGTACTTC.

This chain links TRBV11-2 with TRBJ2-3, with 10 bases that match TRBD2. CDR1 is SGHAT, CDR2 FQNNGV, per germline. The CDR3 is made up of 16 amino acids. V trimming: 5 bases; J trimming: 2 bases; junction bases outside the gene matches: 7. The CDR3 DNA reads TGTGCCAGCAGCATAGCAGGACTAGCGGCCACAGATACGCAGTATTTT. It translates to CASSIAGLAATDTQYF. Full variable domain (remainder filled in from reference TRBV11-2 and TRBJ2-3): EAGVAQSPRYKIIEKRQSVAFWCNPISGHATLYWYQQILGQGPKLLIQFQNNGVVDDSQLPKDRFSAERLKGVDSTLKIQPAKLEDSAVYLCASSIAGLAATDTQYFGPGTRLTVL.

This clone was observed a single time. Here the CDR3 DNA reads TGTGCCAGCAGCTTGTACAGGGGCGCGAAAGGCTACACCTTC. Translated: CASSLYRGAKGYTF. This sequence joins TRBV5-7 and TRBJ1-2, with 7 positions matching TRBD1. TRBV5-7 is assigned to the ORF class and has an uncertain function. This CDR3 is built from 14 residues. With 1 base clipped from V and 8 bases from J, the junction kept 8 bases outside the gene matches.

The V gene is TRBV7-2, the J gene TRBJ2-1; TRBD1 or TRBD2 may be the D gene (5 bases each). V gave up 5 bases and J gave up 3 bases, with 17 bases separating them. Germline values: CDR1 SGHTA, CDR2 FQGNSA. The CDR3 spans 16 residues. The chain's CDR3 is CASSPRGVASYNEQFF. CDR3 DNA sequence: TGTGCCAGCAGCCCCCGAGGGGTGGCAAGCTACAATGAGCAGTTCTTC.

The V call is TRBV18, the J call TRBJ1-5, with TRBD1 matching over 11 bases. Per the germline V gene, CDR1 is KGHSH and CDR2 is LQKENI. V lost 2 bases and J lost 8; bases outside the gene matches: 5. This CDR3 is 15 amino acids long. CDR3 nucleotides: TGTGCCAGCTCACCAGGGACAGGGGGGCTAGAGCCCCAGCATTTT. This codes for CASSPGTGGLEPQHF.

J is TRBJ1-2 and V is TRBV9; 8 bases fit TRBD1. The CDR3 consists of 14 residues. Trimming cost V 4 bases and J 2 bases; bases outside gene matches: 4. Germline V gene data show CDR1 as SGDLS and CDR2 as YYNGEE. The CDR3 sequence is CASSPWTGNYGYTF. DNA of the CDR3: TGTGCCAGCAGCCCTTGGACAGGGAACTATGGCTACACCTTC.

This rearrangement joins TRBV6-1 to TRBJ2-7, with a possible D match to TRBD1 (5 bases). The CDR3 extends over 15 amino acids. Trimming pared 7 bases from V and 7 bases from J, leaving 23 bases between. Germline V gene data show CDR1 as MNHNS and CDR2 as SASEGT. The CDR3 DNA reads TGTGCCAGCATCCGCTTGCAGGGCGCACAATGGGAGCAGTACTTC. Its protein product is CASIRLQGAQWEQYF.

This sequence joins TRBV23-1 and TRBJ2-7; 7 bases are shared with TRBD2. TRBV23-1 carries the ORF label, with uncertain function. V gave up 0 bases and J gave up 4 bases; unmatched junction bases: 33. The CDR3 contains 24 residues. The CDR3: CASSQSPAGVLTGPFPIPCYEQYF. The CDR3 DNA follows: TGCGCCAGCAGTCAATCGCCGGCGGGAGTCCTAACCGGTCCATTCCCCATCCCCTGTTACGAGCAGTACTTC.

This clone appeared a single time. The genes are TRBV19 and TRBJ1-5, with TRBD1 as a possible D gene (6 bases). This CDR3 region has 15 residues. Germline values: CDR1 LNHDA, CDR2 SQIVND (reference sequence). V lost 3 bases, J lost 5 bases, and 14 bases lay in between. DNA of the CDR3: TGTGCCAGTAGTATTAGGGCAGGGGACCATCAGCCCCAGCATTTT. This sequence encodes CASSIRAGDHQPQHF.

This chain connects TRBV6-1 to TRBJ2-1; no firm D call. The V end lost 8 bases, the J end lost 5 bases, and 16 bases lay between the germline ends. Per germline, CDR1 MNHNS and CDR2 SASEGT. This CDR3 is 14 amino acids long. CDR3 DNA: TGTGCCAGCGCTACAAACTGGAGAAACAATGAGCAGTTCTTC. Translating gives CASATNWRNNEQFF.

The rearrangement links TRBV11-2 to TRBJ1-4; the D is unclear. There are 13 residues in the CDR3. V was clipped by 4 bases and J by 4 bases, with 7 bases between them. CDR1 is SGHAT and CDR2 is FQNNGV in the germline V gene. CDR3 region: CASSWQLNEKLFF. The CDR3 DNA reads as TGTGCCAGCAGCTGGCAGCTTAATGAAAAACTGTTTTTT.

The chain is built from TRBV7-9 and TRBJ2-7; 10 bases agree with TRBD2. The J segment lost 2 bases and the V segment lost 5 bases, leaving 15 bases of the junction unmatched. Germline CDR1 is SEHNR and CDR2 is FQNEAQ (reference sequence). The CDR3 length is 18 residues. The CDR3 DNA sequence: TGTGCCAGCAGCCCAATGGGGCTAGCGGGAGTTAACCCCTACGAGCAGTACTTC. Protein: CASSPMGLAGVNPYEQYF.

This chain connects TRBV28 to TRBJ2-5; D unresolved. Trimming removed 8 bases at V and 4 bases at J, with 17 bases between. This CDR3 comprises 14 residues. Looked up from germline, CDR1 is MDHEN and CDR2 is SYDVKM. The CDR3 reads CASSDNSWGETQYF. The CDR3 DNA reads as TGTGCCAGCTCCGACAACAGTTGGGGAGAGACCCAGTACTTC. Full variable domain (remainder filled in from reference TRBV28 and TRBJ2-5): DVKVTQSSRYLVKRTGEKVFLECVQDMDHENMFWYRQDPGLGLRLIYFSYDVKMKEKGDIPEGYSVSREKKERFSLILESASTNQTSMYLCASSDNSWGETQYFGPGTRLLVL.

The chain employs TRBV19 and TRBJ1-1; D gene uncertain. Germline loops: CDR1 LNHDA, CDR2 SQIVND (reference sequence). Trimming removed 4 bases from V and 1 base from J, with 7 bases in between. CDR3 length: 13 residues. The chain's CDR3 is CASSKAGNTEAFF. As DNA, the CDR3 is TGTGCCAGTAGTAAAGCGGGGAACACTGAAGCTTTCTTT.

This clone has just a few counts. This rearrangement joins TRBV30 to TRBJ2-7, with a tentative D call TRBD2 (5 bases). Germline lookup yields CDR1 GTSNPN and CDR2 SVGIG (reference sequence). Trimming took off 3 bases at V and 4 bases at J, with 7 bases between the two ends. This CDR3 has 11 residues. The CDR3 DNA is TGTGCCTGGAGAGGAGGATACGAGCAGTACTTC. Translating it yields CAWRGGYEQYF.

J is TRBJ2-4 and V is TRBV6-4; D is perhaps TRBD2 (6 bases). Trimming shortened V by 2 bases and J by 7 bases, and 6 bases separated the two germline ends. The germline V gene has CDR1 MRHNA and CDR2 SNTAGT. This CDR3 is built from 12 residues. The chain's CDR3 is CASSDGGNIQYF. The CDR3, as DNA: TGTGCCAGCAGTGACGGGGGGAACATTCAGTACTTC.

This CDR3 is CASSIGGRYGYTF. CDR3 coding DNA: TGTGCCAGTAGTATAGGCGGCAGGTATGGCTACACCTTC. The chain has TRBV19 and TRBJ1-2, with D uncertain. CDR1 is LNHDA, CDR2 SQIVND, per germline (reference sequence). The CDR3 loop spans 13 amino acids. The V and J ends lost 1 base and 5 bases respectively, with 8 bases between them.

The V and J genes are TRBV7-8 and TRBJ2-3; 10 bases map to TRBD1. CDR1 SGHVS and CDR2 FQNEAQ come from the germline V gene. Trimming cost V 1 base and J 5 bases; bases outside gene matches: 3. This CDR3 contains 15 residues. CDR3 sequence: CASSLGGTGEDTQYF. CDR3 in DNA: TGTGCCAGCAGCTTAGGCGGGACAGGGGAAGATACGCAGTATTTT.

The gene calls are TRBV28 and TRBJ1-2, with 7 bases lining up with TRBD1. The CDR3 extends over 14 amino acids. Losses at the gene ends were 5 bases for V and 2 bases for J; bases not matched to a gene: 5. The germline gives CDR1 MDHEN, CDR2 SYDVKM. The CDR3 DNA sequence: TGTGCCAGCAGTAAAACAGGGGTCAACTATGGCTACACCTTC. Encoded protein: CASSKTGVNYGYTF.

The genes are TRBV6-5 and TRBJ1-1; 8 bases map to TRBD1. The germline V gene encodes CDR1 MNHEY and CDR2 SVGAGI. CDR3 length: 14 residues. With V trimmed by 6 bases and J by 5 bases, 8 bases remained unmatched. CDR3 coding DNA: TGTGCCAGCAGGGCAGGGGGCGTGGGGACTGAAGCTTTCTTT. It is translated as CASRAGGVGTEAFF.

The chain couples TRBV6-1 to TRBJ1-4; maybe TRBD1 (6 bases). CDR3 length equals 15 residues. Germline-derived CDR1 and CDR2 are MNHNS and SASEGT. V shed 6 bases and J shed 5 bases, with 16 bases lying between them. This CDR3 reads CASRKGGERNEKLFF. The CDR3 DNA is TGTGCCAGCAGAAAAGGGGGTGAGAGGAATGAAAAACTGTTTTTT.

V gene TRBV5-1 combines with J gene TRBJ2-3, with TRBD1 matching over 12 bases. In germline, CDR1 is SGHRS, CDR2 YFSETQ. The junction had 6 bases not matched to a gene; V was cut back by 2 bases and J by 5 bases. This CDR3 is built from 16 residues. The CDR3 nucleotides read TGCGCCAGCAGCTTCTCCGGGACAGGGGGCGGAGATACGCAGTATTTT. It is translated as CASSFSGTGGGDTQYF.

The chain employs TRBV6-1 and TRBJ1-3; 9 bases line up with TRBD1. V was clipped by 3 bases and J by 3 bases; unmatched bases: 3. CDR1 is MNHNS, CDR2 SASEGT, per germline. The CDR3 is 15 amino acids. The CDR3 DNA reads TGTGCCAGCAGTGATGGGACAGGGAGTGGAAACACCATATATTTT. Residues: CASSDGTGSGNTIYF.

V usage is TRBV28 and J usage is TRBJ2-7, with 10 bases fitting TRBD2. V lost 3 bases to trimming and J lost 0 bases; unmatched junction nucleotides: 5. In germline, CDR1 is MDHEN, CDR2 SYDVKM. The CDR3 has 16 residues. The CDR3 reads CASSFSTSGNSYEQYF. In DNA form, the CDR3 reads TGTGCCAGCAGTTTTTCCACTAGCGGGAACTCCTACGAGCAGTACTTC. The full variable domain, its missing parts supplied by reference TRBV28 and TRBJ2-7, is DVKVTQSSRYLVKRTGEKVFLECVQDMDHENMFWYRQDPGLGLRLIYFSYDVKMKEKGDIPEGYSVSREKKERFSLILESASTNQTSMYLCASSFSTSGNSYEQYFGPGTRLTVT.